Shown below are 8 T cell receptor beta chains from a single sample sequenced in a study of regulatory dendritic cells for organ transplantation. Profiled with immunoSEQ multiplex PCR; TCRdb holds only in-frame clones, not every one. The sample carries 25,000 to 35,000 clones, roughly 84% recorded once. Material for sequencing was naive CD8+ T cells from blood. Subset specified: CD45RA+ naive T cells. The receptors originated from a human donor in good health.

The CDR3, as DNA: TGTGCCAGCAGCTCCTGGACAGGGGAGGGCACTGAAGCTTTCTTT. Its translation: CASSSWTGEGTEAFF. V is TRBV5-8 and J is TRBJ1-1, with 9 bases fitting TRBD1. Germline-derived CDR1 and CDR2 are SGHTS and YDEGEE. This CDR3 region has 15 residues. The ends lost 3 bases at V and 4 bases at J; junction bases unmatched: 7.

V and J are TRBV7-8 and TRBJ2-1, with TRBD2 matching over 10 bases. From germline, CDR1 is SGHVS and CDR2 FQNEAQ. The length of the CDR3 is 14 residues. The V and J ends lost 11 bases and 9 bases, in that order; junction bases with no gene match: 13. CDR3 loop: CAGHSGGAEGEQFF. The CDR3 DNA reads TGTGCCGGACACAGCGGGGGGGCCGAGGGTGAGCAGTTCTTC.

The gene calls are TRBV9 and TRBJ2-1, with TRBD2 identical over 10 bases. With 2 bases clipped from V and 0 bases from J, the junction kept 11 bases outside the gene matches. Germline lookup yields CDR1 SGDLS and CDR2 YYNGEE. CDR3 length: 19 residues. In DNA form, the CDR3 reads TGTGCCAGCAGCGTTCCCCTCGAACCTAGCGGGGGCTCCTACAATGAGCAGTTCTTC. It specifies CASSVPLEPSGGSYNEQFF.

V usage is TRBV7-9 and J usage is TRBJ2-7; 7 bases agree with TRBD1. The V and J ends lost 3 bases and 5 bases, in that order; junction bases with no gene match: 7. This CDR3 is built from 14 residues. CDR1 and CDR2 from the germline V gene are SEHNR and FQNEAQ (reference sequence). CDR3 in DNA: TGTGCCAGCAGCTTGCTAATTGGGACAGACGAGCAGTACTTC. Translating it yields CASSLLIGTDEQYF.

The chain recombines TRBV9 with TRBJ1-5; 7 bases align to TRBD1. CDR3 size: 14 residues. Germline lookup yields CDR1 SGDLS and CDR2 YYNGEE. V gave up 3 bases and J gave up 2 bases; unmatched junction bases: 2. CDR3 sequence: CASSATGGNQPQHF. In nucleotides, the CDR3 is TGTGCCAGCAGCGCTACAGGGGGCAATCAGCCCCAGCATTTT.

The CDR3 reads CASRLQGGHYEQYF. In DNA, the CDR3 is TGTGCCAGCAGGTTACAGGGGGGTCACTACGAGCAGTACTTC. V usage is TRBV11-2 and J usage is TRBJ2-7, with TRBD1 matching over 8 bases. CDR1 SGHAT and CDR2 FQNNGV come from the germline V gene. CDR3 length: 14 amino acids. The J segment lost 3 bases and the V segment lost 6 bases, leaving 7 bases of the junction unmatched.

This chain joins TRBV19 and TRBJ2-1, with D possibly TRBD2 on 6 matching bases. CDR1 is LNHDA and CDR2 is SQIVND in the germline V gene (reference sequence). The V end was cut by 10 bases, the J end by 8 bases, with 27 bases between. The CDR3 is 16 amino acids. The CDR3: CATSSIAGRDSDEQFF. CDR3 nucleotide sequence: TGTGCCACCAGTAGTATCGCCGGGCGGGATTCCGATGAGCAGTTCTTC.

The gene calls are TRBV2 and TRBJ2-2, with unresolved D. The CDR3 spans 14 residues. V was trimmed by 3 bases and J by 8 bases, leaving 13 bases between them. CDR1 SNHLY and CDR2 FYNNEI come from the germline V gene. CDR3 amino acids: CASSDITQVGELFF. For the CDR3, the DNA is TGTGCCAGCAGTGATATTACCCAGGTTGGGGAGCTGTTTTTT.